The present entry profiles one T cell receptor (beta chain) with its context. The antigen is unknown. These data are taken from a study of cytomegalovirus exposure and HLA in healthy donors. The PCR made use of 60 Vbeta and 13 Jbeta primers. Some clones are missing from TCRdb's copy, which holds only in-frame ones; the method was immunoSEQ multiplex PCR. The sample holds 65,000 to 95,000 clones, approximately 80% seen once. Study-wide results and caveats: Sequencing likely generated an artifact that appeared as a cluster of highly shared sequence variants.

The sequence was obtained from a man aged 50 or older in good health and CMV-seronegative. The specimen was PBMCs.

The CDR3 reads CASSQGPTPGETQYF. CDR3 nucleotide sequence: TGCGCCAGCAGCCAAGGGCCTACTCCGGGGGAGACCCAGTACTTC. The J gene is TRBJ2-5, the V gene TRBV4-1, with a tentative D call TRBD2 (5 bases). Germline CDR1 is MGHRA and CDR2 is YSYEKL. The CDR3 is 15 residues long. Deletions cut 1 base from V and 5 bases from J, with 14 bases between.